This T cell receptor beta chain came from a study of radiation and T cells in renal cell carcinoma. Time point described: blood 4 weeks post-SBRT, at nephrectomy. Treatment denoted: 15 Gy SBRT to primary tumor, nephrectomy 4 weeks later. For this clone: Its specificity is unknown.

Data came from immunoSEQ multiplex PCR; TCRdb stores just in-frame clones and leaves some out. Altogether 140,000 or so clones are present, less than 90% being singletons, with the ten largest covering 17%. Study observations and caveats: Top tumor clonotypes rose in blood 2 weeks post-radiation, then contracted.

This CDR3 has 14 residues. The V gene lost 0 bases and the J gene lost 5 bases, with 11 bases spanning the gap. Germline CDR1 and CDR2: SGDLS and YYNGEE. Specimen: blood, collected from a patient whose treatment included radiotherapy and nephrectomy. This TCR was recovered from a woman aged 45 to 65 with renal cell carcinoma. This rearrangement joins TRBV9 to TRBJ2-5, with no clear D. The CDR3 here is CASSVEGSIETQYF. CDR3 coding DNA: TGTGCCAGCAGCGTAGAAGGTAGCATTGAGACCCAGTACTTC. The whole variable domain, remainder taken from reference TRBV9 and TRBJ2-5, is DSGVTQTPKHLITATGQRVTLRCSPRSGDLSVYWYQQSLDQGLQFLIQYYNGEERAKGNILERFSAQQFPDLHSELNLSSLELGDSALYFCASSVEGSIETQYFGPGTRLLVL.